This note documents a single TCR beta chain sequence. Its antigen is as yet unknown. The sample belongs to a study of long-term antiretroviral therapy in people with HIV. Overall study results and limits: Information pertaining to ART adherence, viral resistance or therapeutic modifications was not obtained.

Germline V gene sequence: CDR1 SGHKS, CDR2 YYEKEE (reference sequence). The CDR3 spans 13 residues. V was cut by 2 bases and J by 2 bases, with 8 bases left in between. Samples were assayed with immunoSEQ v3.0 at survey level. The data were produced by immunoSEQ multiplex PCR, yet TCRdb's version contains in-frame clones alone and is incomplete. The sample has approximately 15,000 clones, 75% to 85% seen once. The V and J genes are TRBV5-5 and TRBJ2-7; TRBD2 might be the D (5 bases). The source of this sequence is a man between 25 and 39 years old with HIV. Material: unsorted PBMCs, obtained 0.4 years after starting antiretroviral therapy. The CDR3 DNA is TGTGCCAGCAGCTTAGGAGCGGCCTACGAGCAGTACTTC. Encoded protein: CASSLGAAYEQYF.